These T cell receptor beta chains were read from a single sample in a study of blood T cell repertoires in COVID-19. Sequencing was performed with immunoSEQ multiplex PCR; in TCRdb, only in-frame clones are kept and a portion is missing. The sample has over 200,000 clones, about 90% seen once. Material for sequencing was peripheral blood. All receptors derive from a woman aged 50 to 65 with acute or convalescent COVID-19. CDR3s include the opening cysteine and the closing phenylalanine or tryptophan. The order of the fields is J gene, V gene, clone size, D gene, CDR3 protein, CDR3 DNA. The D gene is left open where the match is weak. The size field is filled for only some rows; it gives once, few, many or a size class.

j_gene: TRBJ1-1; v_gene: TRBV6-2/TRBV6-3; abundance: .; d_gene: TRBD1; CDR3aa: CASSPRGTAKNTEAFF; CDR3nt: TGTGCCAGCAGCCCTCGGGGGACAGCCAAGAACACTGAAGCTTTCTTT
j_gene: TRBJ1-5; v_gene: TRBV2; abundance: .; d_gene: .; CDR3aa: CASSLQVSNQPQHF; CDR3nt: TGTGCCAGCAGTTTACAAGTTAGCAATCAGCCCCAGCATTTT
j_gene: TRBJ1-2; v_gene: TRBV5-1; abundance: .; d_gene: .; CDR3aa: CASSFDSEYGYTF; CDR3nt: TGCGCCAGCAGCTTCGACAGCGAGTATGGCTACACCTTC
j_gene: TRBJ2-7; v_gene: TRBV5-4; abundance: few; d_gene: TRBD2; CDR3aa: CASSPYRLAGRSSYEQYF; CDR3nt: TGTGCCAGCAGCCCGTACCGACTAGCGGGTAGGAGCTCCTACGAGCAGTACTTC
j_gene: TRBJ2-1; v_gene: TRBV6-5; abundance: .; d_gene: TRBD2; CDR3aa: CASLPLAGDYEQFF; CDR3nt: TGTGCCAGCCTCCCGTTAGCGGGAGACTATGAGCAGTTCTTC
j_gene: TRBJ2-1; v_gene: TRBV7-3; abundance: .; d_gene: .; CDR3aa: CASSLIPGSAYNEQFF; CDR3nt: TGTGCCAGCAGCTTAATCCCAGGGTCCGCCTACAATGAGCAGTTCTTC
j_gene: TRBJ1-5; v_gene: TRBV7-4; abundance: few; d_gene: .; CDR3aa: CASSLSWLLGGCNQPQHF; CDR3nt: TGTGCCAGCAGCTTATCCTGGTTGTTGGGGGGTTGCAATCAGCCCCAGCATTTT
j_gene: TRBJ2-1; v_gene: TRBV2; abundance: .; d_gene: .; CDR3aa: CASTRDGRGNAEQFF; CDR3nt: TGTGCCAGCACGAGAGACGGGAGAGGAAATGCGGAGCAGTTCTTC
j_gene: TRBJ2-7; v_gene: TRBV3-1/TRBV3-2; abundance: .; d_gene: TRBD1; CDR3aa: CASSQGPGQGINEQYF; CDR3nt: TGTGCCAGCAGCCAAGGACCGGGACAGGGAATAAACGAGCAGTACTTC
j_gene: TRBJ2-5; v_gene: TRBV5-4; abundance: .; d_gene: .; CDR3aa: CASSFRGQETQYF; CDR3nt: TGTGCCAGCAGCTTTCGGGGGCAAGAGACCCAGTACTTC
j_gene: TRBJ1-4; v_gene: TRBV6-5; abundance: few; d_gene: .; CDR3aa: CASSYFRTNEKLFF; CDR3nt: TGTGCCAGCAGTTATTTTCGGACTAATGAAAAACTGTTTTTT
j_gene: TRBJ1-1; v_gene: TRBV4-3; abundance: .; d_gene: .; CDR3aa: CASSQGLHTEAFF; CDR3nt: TGCGCCAGCAGCCAAGGACTTCACACTGAAGCTTTCTTT
j_gene: TRBJ2-7; v_gene: TRBV6-5; abundance: .; d_gene: TRBD2; CDR3aa: CASKKAGGSSYEQYF; CDR3nt: TGTGCCAGCAAAAAAGCGGGAGGGAGCTCCTACGAGCAGTACTTC
j_gene: TRBJ2-7; v_gene: TRBV5-1; abundance: .; d_gene: .; CDR3aa: CASSPLGGGVYEQYF; CDR3nt: TGCGCCAGCAGCCCTCTGGGCGGAGGGGTCTACGAGCAGTACTTC
j_gene: TRBJ2-4; v_gene: TRBV9; abundance: .; d_gene: TRBD2; CDR3aa: CASSTSGTAKNIQYF; CDR3nt: TGTGCCAGCAGCACTAGCGGGACAGCCAAAAACATTCAGTACTTC
j_gene: TRBJ2-1; v_gene: TRBV6-6; abundance: .; d_gene: TRBD2; CDR3aa: CASSPRTSGRVNFGTNEQFF; CDR3nt: TGTGCCAGCAGCCCCCGGACTAGCGGGAGAGTCAACTTCGGTACGAATGAGCAGTTCTTC
j_gene: TRBJ1-1; v_gene: TRBV21-1; abundance: .; d_gene: .; CDR3aa: CASSRQGKNTEAFF; CDR3nt: TGTGCCAGCAGCAGGCAGGGGAAAAACACTGAAGCTTTCTTT
j_gene: TRBJ1-1; v_gene: TRBV28; abundance: once; d_gene: .; CDR3aa: CATGGVNTEAFF; CDR3nt: TGTGCCACCGGGGGGGTGAACACTGAAGCTTTCTTT
j_gene: TRBJ1-2; v_gene: TRBV7-2; abundance: .; d_gene: .; CDR3aa: CASSLEGGYGYTF; CDR3nt: TGTGCCAGCAGCTTAGAGGGCGGGTATGGCTACACCTTC
j_gene: TRBJ1-2; v_gene: TRBV3-1/TRBV3-2; abundance: .; d_gene: TRBD1; CDR3aa: CASSPGQGARGYTF; CDR3nt: TGTGCCAGCAGCCCGGGACAGGGGGCGCGGGGCTACACCTTC
j_gene: TRBJ2-7; v_gene: TRBV9; abundance: .; d_gene: TRBD2; CDR3aa: CASSVGGLGYEQYF; CDR3nt: TGTGCCAGCAGCGTAGGTGGACTAGGGTACGAGCAGTACTTC
j_gene: TRBJ1-1; v_gene: TRBV18; abundance: .; d_gene: .; CDR3aa: CASSPSTGNTEAFF; CDR3nt: TGTGCCAGCTCACCGTCGACAGGGAACACTGAAGCTTTCTTT
j_gene: TRBJ2-1; v_gene: TRBV6-2/TRBV6-3; abundance: .; d_gene: TRBD2; CDR3aa: CASSYERRERGEQFF; CDR3nt: TGTGCCAGCAGTTACGAGCGGCGGGAGAGGGGTGAGCAGTTCTTC
j_gene: TRBJ1-4; v_gene: TRBV24-1; abundance: .; d_gene: .; CDR3aa: CATSDGGNEKLFF; CDR3nt: TGTGCCACCAGTGATGGAGGGAATGAAAAACTGTTTTTT
j_gene: TRBJ2-3; v_gene: TRBV5-1; abundance: .; d_gene: TRBD2; CDR3aa: CASSPSGRFSTDTQYF; CDR3nt: TGCGCCAGCAGCCCTAGCGGGAGGTTCAGCACAGATACGCAGTATTTT
j_gene: TRBJ1-1; v_gene: TRBV6-1; abundance: .; d_gene: .; CDR3aa: CASSEARGDRTEAFF; CDR3nt: TGTGCCAGCAGTGAAGCCAGGGGTGATAGGACTGAAGCTTTCTTT
j_gene: TRBJ2-7; v_gene: TRBV27; abundance: .; d_gene: .; CDR3aa: CASSSDSSLGEQYF; CDR3nt: TGTGCCAGCAGTTCGGACAGTTCCCTGGGGGAGCAGTACTTC
j_gene: TRBJ2-7; v_gene: TRBV19; abundance: .; d_gene: .; CDR3aa: CASSTGRGSNYEQYF; CDR3nt: TGTGCCAGTAGTACTGGACGGGGTTCAAACTACGAGCAGTACTTC
j_gene: TRBJ1-4; v_gene: TRBV2; abundance: .; d_gene: .; CDR3aa: CASSDSSSVTEKLFF; CDR3nt: TGTGCCAGCAGTGACAGTTCAAGCGTAACTGAAAAACTGTTTTTT
j_gene: TRBJ2-7; v_gene: TRBV5-1; abundance: once; d_gene: .; CDR3aa: CASSRAPNGRGSEQYF; CDR3nt: TGCGCCAGCAGCAGGGCGCCTAACGGCCGGGGGTCCGAGCAGTACTTC
j_gene: TRBJ2-1; v_gene: TRBV4-1; abundance: .; d_gene: TRBD2; CDR3aa: CASSQWGLAEKEQFF; CDR3nt: TGCGCCAGCAGCCAATGGGGACTAGCGGAAAAGGAGCAGTTCTTC
j_gene: TRBJ2-7; v_gene: TRBV19; abundance: .; d_gene: TRBD1; CDR3aa: CASSKGTGGLYEQYF; CDR3nt: TGTGCCAGTAGTAAAGGGACAGGGGGATTGTACGAGCAGTACTTC
j_gene: TRBJ2-3; v_gene: TRBV30; abundance: .; d_gene: .; CDR3aa: CAWMAGTDTQYF; CDR3nt: TGTGCCTGGATGGCGGGCACAGATACGCAGTATTTT
j_gene: TRBJ2-7; v_gene: TRBV18; abundance: .; d_gene: TRBD2; CDR3aa: CASSRTSGNDVEQYF; CDR3nt: TGTGCCAGCTCACGGACTAGCGGGAATGATGTCGAGCAGTACTTC
j_gene: TRBJ2-1; v_gene: TRBV9; abundance: .; d_gene: TRBD2; CDR3aa: CASSVGEGLSMRYNEQFF; CDR3nt: TGTGCCAGCAGCGTAGGCGAGGGACTAAGTATGCGGTACAATGAGCAGTTCTTC
j_gene: TRBJ1-1; v_gene: TRBV7-3; abundance: once; d_gene: TRBD1; CDR3aa: CASSRYPQGALNTEAFF; CDR3nt: TGTGCCAGCAGCCGATATCCCCAGGGGGCTTTGAACACTGAAGCTTTCTTT
j_gene: TRBJ2-2; v_gene: TRBV24-1; abundance: .; d_gene: .; CDR3aa: CATSDWSGELFF; CDR3nt: TGTGCCACCAGTGATTGGAGCGGGGAGCTGTTTTTT
j_gene: TRBJ2-3; v_gene: TRBV5-1; abundance: .; d_gene: TRBD2; CDR3aa: CASSLGWTSGSATDTQYF; CDR3nt: TGCGCCAGCAGCTTGGGATGGACTAGCGGGAGTGCAACAGATACGCAGTATTTT
j_gene: TRBJ2-7; v_gene: TRBV28; abundance: few; d_gene: TRBD1; CDR3aa: CASSSHPSRSWTGNYYEQYF; CDR3nt: TGTGCCAGCAGTTCCCACCCTTCCCGATCCTGGACAGGCAATTACTACGAGCAGTACTTC
j_gene: TRBJ2-1; v_gene: TRBV6-5; abundance: .; d_gene: TRBD2; CDR3aa: CASSSMGRGEQFF; CDR3nt: TGTGCCAGCAGTTCCATGGGGAGGGGTGAGCAGTTCTTC
j_gene: TRBJ1-5; v_gene: TRBV28; abundance: once; d_gene: .; CDR3aa: CASSPAGRMNQPQHF; CDR3nt: TGTGCCAGCAGTCCGGCGGGGCGGATGAATCAGCCCCAGCATTTT
j_gene: TRBJ2-5; v_gene: TRBV5-4; abundance: .; d_gene: TRBD1; CDR3aa: CASSLGTGWDQYF; CDR3nt: TGTGCCAGCAGCTTGGGGACAGGCTGGGACCAGTACTTC
j_gene: TRBJ1-5; v_gene: TRBV18; abundance: once; d_gene: TRBD1; CDR3aa: CASSPTTGVDQPQHF; CDR3nt: TGTGCCAGCTCACCAACTACAGGGGTAGATCAGCCCCAGCATTTT
j_gene: TRBJ1-1; v_gene: TRBV7-2; abundance: .; d_gene: TRBD1; CDR3aa: CASSSTGGSTEAFF; CDR3nt: TGTGCCAGCAGCTCAACAGGGGGCTCCACTGAAGCTTTCTTT
j_gene: TRBJ1-6; v_gene: TRBV5-5; abundance: .; d_gene: TRBD1; CDR3aa: CASSLVQGELPLHF; CDR3nt: TGTGCCAGCAGCTTGGTCCAGGGGGAGCTACCCCTCCACTTT
j_gene: TRBJ2-5; v_gene: TRBV2; abundance: .; d_gene: .; CDR3aa: CASSRGAGDIEETQYF; CDR3nt: TGTGCCAGCAGTCGGGGGGCAGGTGACATCGAAGAGACCCAGTACTTC
j_gene: TRBJ2-7; v_gene: TRBV5-4; abundance: .; d_gene: .; CDR3aa: CASSSSGHSYEQYF; CDR3nt: TGTGCCAGCAGCTCCTCGGGACACTCCTACGAGCAGTACTTC
j_gene: TRBJ1-4; v_gene: TRBV28; abundance: .; d_gene: .; CDR3aa: CASRPRGEPNEKLFF; CDR3nt: TGTGCCAGTAGGCCTCGGGGGGAGCCTAATGAAAAACTGTTTTTT
j_gene: TRBJ1-1; v_gene: TRBV7-9; abundance: few; d_gene: .; CDR3aa: CASSLNTNTEAFF; CDR3nt: TGTGCCAGCAGCTTAAACACCAACACTGAAGCTTTCTTT
j_gene: TRBJ1-1; v_gene: TRBV9; abundance: once; d_gene: .; CDR3aa: CASSVDGRRAKTEAFF; CDR3nt: TGTGCCAGCAGCGTAGACGGGAGGAGGGCGAAGACTGAAGCTTTCTTT
j_gene: TRBJ2-5; v_gene: TRBV7-9; abundance: .; d_gene: .; CDR3aa: CASNQGGGETQYF; CDR3nt: TGTGCCAGCAACCAGGGAGGGGGAGAGACCCAGTACTTC
j_gene: TRBJ1-2; v_gene: TRBV18; abundance: .; d_gene: .; CDR3aa: CASSPGQGKSYGYTF; CDR3nt: TGTGCCAGCTCACCAGGCCAGGGCAAAAGCTATGGCTACACCTTC
j_gene: TRBJ2-7; v_gene: TRBV5-5; abundance: .; d_gene: TRBD1; CDR3aa: CASRPPGQGGYEQYF; CDR3nt: TGTGCCAGCAGACCTCCGGGACAGGGGGGGTACGAGCAGTACTTC
j_gene: TRBJ2-3; v_gene: TRBV18; abundance: .; d_gene: .; CDR3aa: CASSPLRQGTDTQYF; CDR3nt: TGTGCCAGCTCACCACTTAGACAGGGCACAGATACGCAGTATTTT
j_gene: TRBJ2-2; v_gene: TRBV9; abundance: .; d_gene: .; CDR3aa: CASSVALRENTGELFF; CDR3nt: TGTGCCAGCAGCGTAGCCTTGCGGGAGAACACCGGGGAGCTGTTTTTT
j_gene: TRBJ1-2; v_gene: TRBV15; abundance: .; d_gene: .; CDR3aa: CATSRDTQDGYTF; CDR3nt: TGTGCCACCAGCAGAGATACTCAAGATGGCTACACCTTC
j_gene: TRBJ2-1; v_gene: TRBV3-1/TRBV3-2; abundance: .; d_gene: TRBD2; CDR3aa: CASSPLGGTYNEQFF; CDR3nt: TGTGCCAGCAGCCCTCTCGGGGGGACCTACAATGAGCAGTTCTTC
j_gene: TRBJ2-5; v_gene: TRBV5-1; abundance: .; d_gene: .; CDR3aa: CASSPFTGGETQYF; CDR3nt: TGCGCCAGCAGCCCTTTTACCGGAGGGGAGACCCAGTACTTC
j_gene: TRBJ2-3; v_gene: TRBV5-3; abundance: .; d_gene: TRBD2; CDR3aa: CARSPSGRGTDTQYF; CDR3nt: TGTGCCAGAAGCCCTAGCGGGAGGGGCACAGATACGCAGTATTTT
j_gene: TRBJ2-3; v_gene: TRBV6-5; abundance: once; d_gene: TRBD2; CDR3aa: CASRPGLAGLDTQYF; CDR3nt: TGTGCCAGCAGGCCGGGACTAGCGGGTTTAGATACGCAGTATTTT